This record concerns one T cell receptor beta chain sequence. The data derive from a study of blood T cell repertoires in COVID-19. Study at large: The study drew acute and convalescent COVID-19 samples from the United States, Italy and Spain. PBMCs, B-cell-depleted T cells, or T cells provided the cDNA or gDNA that made up the material.

This CDR3 is 16 amino acids long. With 4 bases clipped from V and 3 bases from J, the junction kept 6 bases outside the gene matches. CDR1 and CDR2 (germline): SGHNT, YYREEE (reference sequence). In the study's own analysis: Amplified reference gene primers provided the basis for estimating nucleated cell counts. Clones were sequenced by immunoSEQ multiplex PCR, and TCRdb holds only the in-frame ones, with some missing. V and J calls and clone size follow that table, whereas D and trimming were derived from the DNA. The profile shows approximately 190,000 clones, about 86% of them singletons. Sequencing input: peripheral blood. This chain joins TRBV5-4 and TRBJ2-7; 14 nucleotides match TRBD2. The source is a man in his thirties or forties with active or convalescent COVID-19. The CDR3 bases are TGTGCCAGCAGCAACCCCGGGACTAGCGGGAGCTACGAGCAGTACTTC. It encodes CASSNPGTSGSYEQYF.